A selection of T cell receptor beta chains follows, all from one sample in a study of blood T cell repertoires in COVID-19. Measured with immunoSEQ multiplex PCR; TCRdb has only the in-frame clones, and not every one. The table includes about 330,000 clones, 80% to 95% detected once. Sequences were obtained from PBMCs or T cells enriched from blood (not recorded which). The receptors come from a woman aged 25 to 39 who had recovered from COVID-19. CDR3s include the opening cysteine and the closing phenylalanine or tryptophan. The D gene is left open where the match is weak. Not all rows give a size; the values are once, few, many and, for expanded clones, a class.

J	size	V	D	DNA	CDR3
TRBJ1-6	NA	TRBV6-6	TRBD1	TGTGCCGGCGGGACAGGGGCAACCTCCTATAATTCACCCCTCCACTTT	CAGGTGATSYNSPLHF
TRBJ2-7	NA	TRBV15	TRBD2	TGTGCCACCAGCAGCCTAACTAGCGGGACCTACGAGCAGTACTTC	CATSSLTSGTYEQYF
TRBJ2-1	NA	TRBV28	TRBD2	TGTGCCAGCACCCTATCGGCGGGGGGGTCCTACAATGAGCAGTTCTTC	CASTLSAGGSYNEQFF
TRBJ1-4	NA	TRBV5-1	NA	TGCGCCAGCAGTAGGGGTTCAAATGAAAAACTGTTTTTT	CASSRGSNEKLFF
TRBJ1-6	NA	TRBV7-2	NA	TGTGCCACCACCCCAAGGACAACTTCACCCCTCCACTTT	CATTPRTTSPLHF
TRBJ2-3	NA	TRBV2	TRBD2	TGTGCCACCGGGGGGGCTACCACAGATACGCAGTATTTT	CATGGATTDTQYF
TRBJ1-6	NA	TRBV3-1/TRBV3-2	TRBD1	TGTGCCAGCAGAGGGACAGGGGGATCACCCCTCCACTTT	CASRGTGGSPLHF
TRBJ2-1	NA	TRBV28	NA	TGTGCCAGCAGGCTAGCCCCTTTATCCTACAATGAGCAGTTCTTC	CASRLAPLSYNEQFF
TRBJ2-5	NA	TRBV19	TRBD1	TGTGCCAGTAGCTTGACAGGGCGAGAGACCCAGTACTTC	CASSLTGRETQYF
TRBJ2-5	NA	TRBV9	NA	TGTGCCAGCAGCGTAGCTGGGGGGGCTTGGGAGACCCAGTACTTC	CASSVAGGAWETQYF
TRBJ2-2	NA	TRBV7-3	TRBD2	TGTGCCAGCAGCTTGGTAGGCCTAGCGGGGGCGAACACCGGGGAGCTGTTTTTT	CASSLVGLAGANTGELFF
TRBJ2-7	NA	TRBV6-5	NA	TGTGCCAGCAGTTACTCTGTTAGCGGACGGTCCTACGAGCAGTACTTC	CASSYSVSGRSYEQYF
TRBJ1-6	NA	TRBV28	TRBD1	TGTGCCAGCAGTTCCGGACAGGGAAACAATTCACCCCTCCACTTT	CASSSGQGNNSPLHF
TRBJ1-2	NA	TRBV4-3	NA	TGCGCCAGCAGCCAAGAATTTGTAGAAAACTATGGCTACACCTTC	CASSQEFVENYGYTF
TRBJ2-3	NA	TRBV11-3	TRBD2	TGTGCCAGCAGACAGAGCGGGGCCGGCACAGATACGCAGTATTTT	CASRQSGAGTDTQYF
TRBJ1-4	NA	TRBV7-9	NA	TGTGCCAGCAGCTTACCAAACGACAGACCAACTAATGAAAAACTGTTTTTT	CASSLPNDRPTNEKLFF
TRBJ2-5	once	TRBV5-3	TRBD1	TGTGCCAGAAGCTTGGGGAAGGACAGGGTAGAGAAGACCCAGTACTTC	CARSLGKDRVEKTQYF
TRBJ2-1	NA	TRBV11-2	TRBD2	TGTGCCAGCAGCTACGGGGGGGTCAATGAGCAGTTCTTC	CASSYGGVNEQFF
TRBJ1-2	NA	TRBV28	NA	TGTGCCAGCAGTTTAACGGCAGGGGACGACTATGGCTACACCTTC	CASSLTAGDDYGYTF
TRBJ1-5	few	TRBV4-2	NA	TGTGCCAGCAGCCAAGAGGACAGTGCGTATAGCAATCAGCCCCAGCATTTT	CASSQEDSAYSNQPQHF
TRBJ2-1	NA	TRBV28	TRBD2	TGTGCCAGCAGCCACCCTAGCGGGGGGGCCCTAGTTTACAATGAGCAGTTCTTC	CASSHPSGGALVYNEQFF
TRBJ2-7	NA	TRBV19	TRBD2	TGTGCCAGTAGTATCCAACTAGCGGAAACCTACGAGCAGTACTTC	CASSIQLAETYEQYF
TRBJ2-1	NA	TRBV5-4	TRBD2	TGTGCCAGCCGAAAACTAGCGGGGGCCTACAATGAGCAGTTCTTC	CASRKLAGAYNEQFF
TRBJ2-7	NA	TRBV28	TRBD1	TGTGCCAGCAGTTTGGCCGACAGGGGACACAAGCAGTACTTC	CASSLADRGHKQYF
TRBJ2-7	NA	TRBV7-9	TRBD2	TGTGCCAGCAGCTCGCCGACTAGCGGGAGGCCCGAGAAGGAGTACGAGCAGTACTTC	CASSSPTSGRPEKEYEQYF
TRBJ2-3	NA	TRBV28	NA	TGTGCCAGCAGTTCCCGGCTCTCTGACTACCAGAGCACAGATACGCAGTATTTT	CASSSRLSDYQSTDTQYF
TRBJ1-2	NA	TRBV7-9	TRBD1	TGTGCCAGCAGCCTATCGACAGGGCCGGACGTCTACACCTTC	CASSLSTGPDVYTF
TRBJ2-1	NA	TRBV7-9	NA	TGTGCCAGCAGCTCCCCGAGTGATGCTTACAATGAGCAGTTCTTC	CASSSPSDAYNEQFF